The present entry profiles one T cell receptor (beta chain) with its context. Assay used: immunoSEQ multiplex PCR; TCRdb lists only in-frame clones, some missing. The profile shows 95,000 to 100,000 clones, 91% of them singletons. This entry comes from a study of T cell changes during pregnancy in multiple sclerosis. The clonotype originates from a female donor with multiple sclerosis, enrolled in a pregnancy study. The material sequenced was peripheral blood, taken in the second trimester of pregnancy.

CDR3 region: CASSSGQGIPYEQYF. As DNA, the CDR3 is TGTGCCAGCAGCTCTGGACAGGGGATTCCCTACGAGCAGTACTTC. This chain uses TRBV11-2 with TRBJ2-7; 9 nucleotides line up with TRBD1. The germline V gene encodes CDR1 SGHAT and CDR2 FQNNGV. CDR3 length: 15 amino acids. Trimming took 4 bases from V and 2 from J; bases not matched to a gene: 6.